This TCR beta chain was obtained from a study of blood T cells in healthy people across ages. Whole-study context: About one barcoded beta molecule per two T cells came from capture by template switching.

The CDR3 length is 17 residues. Germline CDR1 SGHRS, CDR2 YFSETQ. V lost 4 bases and J lost 1; bases outside the gene matches: 7. Primers used in a second PCR of about 6 to 12 cycles were a sample-barcoded 5' primer and a J-beta primer mix. TCRdb fed the 5' RACE reads into MiXCR, producing one record per CDR3 protein. This table has around 970,000 distinct CDR3 sequences, roughly 50% appearing once. As regards this clonotype: The antigen remains undetermined.

Around 10 milliliters of peripheral blood were drawn from each donor. Overall study findings and caveats: Strongly correlated with naive T cell percentage was TCR beta diversity.

This sequence was found in a woman in her sixties in good health. This chain uses TRBV5-1 with TRBJ2-3; 12 bases agree with TRBD1. The sample was blood. The CDR3, as DNA: TGCGCCAGCAGCCGCGGGACAGGGGGCGCGGGCACAGATACGCAGTATTTT. Protein sequence: CASSRGTGGAGTDTQYF.